This T cell receptor (beta chain) was identified during a study of human T cells and chemical hapten exposure. TCRdb independently ran MiXCR on the RACE reads; one entry per CDR3 protein. This table holds 130,000 or so distinct CDR3 sequences, approximately 9% found once. The time point is: healthy volunteer bleed at 2 weeks. Unfractionated whole blood was the source from which total RNA was extracted. The CDR3 covers 17 residues. The germline V gene encodes CDR1 MGHRA and CDR2 YSYEKL. Trimming left V 1 base short and J 1 base short, with 15 bases between. This clonotype was picked up many times. Sequenced input: whole blood. J is TRBJ2-3 and V is TRBV4-1; D is possibly TRBD1 (6 bases). The clonotype was recovered from a male donor in good health. Some clones in this sample may be carry-over from other donors' samples. CDR3 bases: TGCGCCAGCAGCCAAGGGGAGCGAGGGGGTCGCACAGATACGCAGTATTTT. It codes for CASSQGERGGRTDTQYF.